The 4 T cell receptor beta chains below were found in one sample sequenced in a study of PD-L1 blockade in urothelial cancer. Time point meaning: pretreatment peripheral blood. Using immunoSEQ multiplex PCR, the repertoire was profiled, and TCRdb retains in-frame clones only, with some absent. The table lists 85,000 to 95,000 clones, around 89% of them singletons. The input for sequencing was PBMCs, taken around atezolizumab (anti-PD-L1) treatment. All receptors come from an elderly woman with urothelial cancer.

The chain has TRBV27 and TRBJ1-2; the match to TRBD1 covers 7 bases. V shed 3 bases, J shed 4 bases, and the junction held 5 bases outside the gene matches. CDR1 and CDR2 (germline): MNHEY, SMNVEV (reference sequence). The CDR3 has 14 residues. The CDR3 bases are TGTGCCAGCAGTTTCAGGGACAGACGCTATGGCTACACCTTC. Protein product: CASSFRDRRYGYTF.

The chain carries TRBV5-4 and TRBJ2-3; 10 nucleotides align to TRBD2. The CDR3 extends over 16 amino acids. The germline V gene encodes CDR1 SGHNT and CDR2 YYREEE (reference sequence). The V and J ends lost 4 bases and 0 bases, in that order; junction bases with no gene match: 5. The CDR3 DNA follows: TGTGCCAGCAGCCCCTGGACTAGCGGTAGCACAGATACGCAGTATTTT. It yields the protein CASSPWTSGSTDTQYF.

The chain recombines TRBV10-2 with TRBJ1-2; D gene unclear. Germline V gene data show CDR1 as WSHSY and CDR2 as SAAADI. The CDR3 contains 15 residues. The V end was cut by 3 bases, the J end by 3 bases, with 14 bases between. The CDR3 coding sequence is TGCGCCAGCAGTGATGGTTCGGCAGGCTACTATGGCTACACCTTC. It is translated as CASSDGSAGYYGYTF.

The J gene is TRBJ1-1, the V gene TRBV15; 7 bases are a match to TRBD1. This CDR3 region has 16 residues. V was pared by 5 bases and J by 0 bases, with 9 bases of the junction left unmatched. The germline gives CDR1 LNHNV, CDR2 YYDKDF (reference sequence). Here the CDR3 DNA reads TGTGCCACCAGCCCCCGGGACAGATATATGAACACTGAAGCTTTCTTT. Its protein product is CATSPRDRYMNTEAFF.